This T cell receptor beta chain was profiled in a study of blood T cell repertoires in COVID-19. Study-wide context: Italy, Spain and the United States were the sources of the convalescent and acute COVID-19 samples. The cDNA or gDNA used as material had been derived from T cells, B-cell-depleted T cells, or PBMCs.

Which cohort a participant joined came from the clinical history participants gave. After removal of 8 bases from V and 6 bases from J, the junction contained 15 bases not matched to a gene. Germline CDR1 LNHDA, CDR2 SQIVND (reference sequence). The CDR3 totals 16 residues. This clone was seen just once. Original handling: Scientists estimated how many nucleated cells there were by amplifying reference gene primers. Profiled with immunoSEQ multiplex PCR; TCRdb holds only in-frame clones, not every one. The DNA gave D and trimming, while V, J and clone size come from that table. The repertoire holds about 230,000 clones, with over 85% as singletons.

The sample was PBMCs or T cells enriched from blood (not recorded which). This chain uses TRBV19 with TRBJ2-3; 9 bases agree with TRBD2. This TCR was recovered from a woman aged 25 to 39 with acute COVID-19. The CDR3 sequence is CASQDVGGGGLDTQYF. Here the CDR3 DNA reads TGTGCCAGTCAAGACGTTGGCGGGGGGGGTCTCGATACGCAGTATTTT.